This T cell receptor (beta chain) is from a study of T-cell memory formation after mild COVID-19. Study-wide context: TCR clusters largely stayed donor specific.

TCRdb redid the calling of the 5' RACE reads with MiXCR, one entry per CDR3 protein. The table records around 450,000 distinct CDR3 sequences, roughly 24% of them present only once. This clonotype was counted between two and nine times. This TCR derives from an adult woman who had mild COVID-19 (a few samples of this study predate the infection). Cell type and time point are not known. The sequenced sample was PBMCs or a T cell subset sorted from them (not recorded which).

CDR3 protein: CASSQRTLLYGYTF. CDR3 bases: TGTGCCAGCAGCCAACGGACTCTTTTGTATGGCTACACCTTC. The rearrangement joins TRBV3-1 to TRBJ1-2, with D unclear. This CDR3 comprises 14 residues. The V end lost 2 bases, the J end lost 5 bases, and 12 bases lay between the germline ends. Germline loops: CDR1 LGHDT, CDR2 YNNKEL (reference sequence).